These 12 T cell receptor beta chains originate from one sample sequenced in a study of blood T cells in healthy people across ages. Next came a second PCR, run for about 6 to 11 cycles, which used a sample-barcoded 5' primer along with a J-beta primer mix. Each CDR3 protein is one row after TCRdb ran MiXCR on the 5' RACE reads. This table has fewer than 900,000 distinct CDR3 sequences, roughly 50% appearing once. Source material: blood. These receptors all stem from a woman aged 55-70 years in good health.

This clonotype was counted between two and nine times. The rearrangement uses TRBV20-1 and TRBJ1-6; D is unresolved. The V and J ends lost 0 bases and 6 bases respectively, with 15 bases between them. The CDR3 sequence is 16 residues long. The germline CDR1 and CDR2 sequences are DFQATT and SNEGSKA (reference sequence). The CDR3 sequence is CSARDRQQTTNSPLHF. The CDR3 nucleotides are TGCAGTGCTAGAGATCGGCAGCAAACTACTAATTCACCCCTCCACTTT.

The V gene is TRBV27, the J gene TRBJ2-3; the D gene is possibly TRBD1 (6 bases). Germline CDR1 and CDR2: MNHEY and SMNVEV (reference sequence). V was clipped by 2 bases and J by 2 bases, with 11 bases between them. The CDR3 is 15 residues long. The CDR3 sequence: CASSLLGGNTDTQYF. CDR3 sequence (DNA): TGTGCCAGCAGTTTACTTGGGGGCAACACAGATACGCAGTATTTT.

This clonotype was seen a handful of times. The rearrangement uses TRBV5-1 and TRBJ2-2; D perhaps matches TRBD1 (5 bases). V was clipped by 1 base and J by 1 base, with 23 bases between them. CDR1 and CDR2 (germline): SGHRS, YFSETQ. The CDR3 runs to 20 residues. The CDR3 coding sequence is TGCGCCAGCAGCTTGTCCCCTAACTTTGCCGGAAGGGGGAACACCGGGGAGCTGTTTTTT. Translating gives CASSLSPNFAGRGNTGELFF.

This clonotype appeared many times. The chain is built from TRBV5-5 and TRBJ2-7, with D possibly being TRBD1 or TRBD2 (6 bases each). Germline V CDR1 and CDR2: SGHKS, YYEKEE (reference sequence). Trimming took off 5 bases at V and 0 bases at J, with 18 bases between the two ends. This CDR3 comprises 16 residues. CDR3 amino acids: CASSRGPGQSSYEQYF. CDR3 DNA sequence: TGTGCCAGCAGTCGGGGGCCGGGACAAAGCTCCTACGAGCAGTACTTC.

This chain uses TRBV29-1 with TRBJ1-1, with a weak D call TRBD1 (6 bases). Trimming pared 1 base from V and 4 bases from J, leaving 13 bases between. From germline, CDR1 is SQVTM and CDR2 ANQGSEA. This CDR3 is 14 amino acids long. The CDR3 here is CSVEVRGQGTEAFF. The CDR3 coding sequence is TGCAGCGTTGAAGTGCGGGGGCAAGGCACTGAAGCTTTCTTT.

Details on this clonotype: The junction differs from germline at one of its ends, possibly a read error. CDR3: CSGQYWTGRNAEAFF. The CDR3 nucleotides read TGCAGTGGACAGTATTGGACAGGGAGGAACGCTGAAGCTTTCTTT. This chain links TRBV20-1 with TRBJ1-1; TRBD1 aligns across 8 bases. Germline V CDR1 and CDR2: DFQATT, SNEGSKA (reference sequence). The CDR3 extends over 15 amino acids.

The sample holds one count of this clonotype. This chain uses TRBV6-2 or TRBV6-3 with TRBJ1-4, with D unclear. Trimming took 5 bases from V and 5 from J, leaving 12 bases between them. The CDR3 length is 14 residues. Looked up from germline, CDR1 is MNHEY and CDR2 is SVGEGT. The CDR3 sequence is CASSRRPRNEKLFF. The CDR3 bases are TGTGCCAGCAGTAGACGGCCGCGGAATGAAAAACTGTTTTTT.

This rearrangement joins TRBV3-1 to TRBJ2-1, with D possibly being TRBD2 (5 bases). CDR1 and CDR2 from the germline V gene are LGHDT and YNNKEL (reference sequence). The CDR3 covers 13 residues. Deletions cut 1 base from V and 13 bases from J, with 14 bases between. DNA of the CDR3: TGTGCCAGCAGCCAAGCGGAGAGGGAGACCCAGTTCTTC. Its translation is CASSQAERETQFF.

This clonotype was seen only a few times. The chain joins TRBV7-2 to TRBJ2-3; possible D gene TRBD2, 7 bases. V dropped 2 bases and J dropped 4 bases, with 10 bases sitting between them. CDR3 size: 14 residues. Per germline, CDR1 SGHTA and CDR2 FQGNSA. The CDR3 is CASSLMGGPDTQYF. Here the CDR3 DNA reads TGTGCCAGCAGCTTAATGGGGGGGCCAGATACGCAGTATTTT. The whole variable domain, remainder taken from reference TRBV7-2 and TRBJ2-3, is GAGVSQSPSNKVTEKGKDVELRCDPISGHTALYWYRQSLGQGLEFLIYFQGNSAPDKSGLPSDRFSAERTGGSVSTLTIQRTQQEDSAVYLCASSLMGGPDTQYFGPGTRLTVL.

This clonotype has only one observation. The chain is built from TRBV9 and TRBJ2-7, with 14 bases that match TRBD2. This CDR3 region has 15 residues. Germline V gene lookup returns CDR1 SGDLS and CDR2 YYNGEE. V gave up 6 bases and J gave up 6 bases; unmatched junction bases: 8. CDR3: CASNAGLAGGVEQYF. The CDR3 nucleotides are TGTGCCAGCAACGCAGGACTAGCGGGAGGAGTCGAGCAGTACTTC.

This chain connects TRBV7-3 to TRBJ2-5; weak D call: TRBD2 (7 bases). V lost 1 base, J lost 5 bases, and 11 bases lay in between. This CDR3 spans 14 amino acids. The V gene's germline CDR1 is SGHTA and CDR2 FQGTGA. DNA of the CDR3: TGTGCCAGCAGCTTAATCGGGGGGCGGGAGACCCAGTACTTC. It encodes CASSLIGGRETQYF.

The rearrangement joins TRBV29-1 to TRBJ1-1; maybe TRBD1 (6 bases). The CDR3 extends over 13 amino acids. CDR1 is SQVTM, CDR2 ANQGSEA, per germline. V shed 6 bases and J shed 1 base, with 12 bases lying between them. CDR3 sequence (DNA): TGCAGCGTCCTGGACAGCCGGAACACTGAAGCTTTCTTT. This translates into CSVLDSRNTEAFF.